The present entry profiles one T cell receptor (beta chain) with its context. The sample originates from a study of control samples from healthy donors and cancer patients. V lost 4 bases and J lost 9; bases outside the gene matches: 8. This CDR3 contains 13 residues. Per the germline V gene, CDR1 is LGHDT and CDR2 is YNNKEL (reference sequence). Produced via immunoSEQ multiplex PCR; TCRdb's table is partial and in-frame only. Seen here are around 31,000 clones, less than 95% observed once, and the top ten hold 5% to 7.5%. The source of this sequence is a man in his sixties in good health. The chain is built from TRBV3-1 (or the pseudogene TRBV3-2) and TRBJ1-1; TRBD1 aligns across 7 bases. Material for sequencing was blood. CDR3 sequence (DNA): TGTGCCAGCAGCCTTAGACAGGGCCTTAAAGCTTTCTTT. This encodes CASSLRQGLKAFF.